A selection of T cell receptor beta chains follows, all from one sample in a study of post-analysis software for immune sequencing data. One entry per CDR3 protein results from TCRdb running MiXCR on the PCR reads. This sample has about 540,000 distinct CDR3 sequences; around 36% occur once, and the top ten carry around 6%. The specimen sequenced was blood. Source of these receptors: a girl under 18 with multiple sclerosis. CDR3s include the opening cysteine and the closing phenylalanine or tryptophan. The D gene is left open where the match is weak. Some rows mark clone size as missing; the rest say once, few, many or name a class of expanded clone.

clone size | J gene | D gene | V gene | CDR3 protein | CDR3 DNA
few | TRBJ2-3 | TRBD2 | TRBV7-8 | CASSWGWTSGGASMSTDTQYF | TGTGCCAGCAGCTGGGGTTGGACTAGCGGGGGGGCCTCCATGTCCACAGATACGCAGTATTTT
. | TRBJ1-6 | . | TRBV7-2 | CASQTDASGSPLHF | TGTGCCAGCCAAACTGACGCTTCGGGTTCACCCCTCCACTTT
. | TRBJ2-5 | TRBD2 | TRBV9 | CASSGGRIAGSYQETQYF | TGTGCCAGCAGCGGGGGGCGAATAGCGGGATCGTACCAAGAGACCCAGTACTTC
once | TRBJ2-1 | . | TRBV10-3 | CAISGGAAAEQFF | TGTGCCATCAGTGGCGGGGCAGCGGCTGAGCAGTTCTTC
. | TRBJ1-2 | TRBD1 | TRBV5-1 | CASSLEPGTGYGCTF | TGCGCCAGCAGCTTGGAGCCCGGGACAGGCTATGGCTGCACCTTC
. | TRBJ2-7 | . | TRBV27 | CASSLWSEGTYEQYF | TGTGCCAGCAGTTTATGGTCCGAGGGAACCTACGAGCAGTACTTC
. | TRBJ2-7 | . | TRBV5-1 | CASSWGASSYGQYF | TGCGCCAGCAGCTGGGGAGCGTCATCCTACGGGCAGTACTTC
few | TRBJ2-7 | TRBD1 | TRBV29-1 | CSVPGDRACEQYF | TGCAGCGTCCCGGGGGACAGGGCCTGCGAGCAGTACTTC
. | TRBJ2-1 | TRBD1 | TRBV7-9 | CASSPGDRGVGNEQFF | TGTGCCAGCAGCCCAGGGGACAGGGGGGTAGGAAATGAGCAGTTCTTC
many | TRBJ2-1 | TRBD1 | TRBV29-1 | CSVPNRGSYNEQFF | TGCAGCGTCCCTAACAGGGGCTCCTACAATGAGCAGTTCTTC
few | TRBJ2-5 | . | TRBV9 | CASSGGRGGQETQYF | TGTGCCAGCAGCGGTGGCAGGGGGGGCCAAGAGACCCAGTACTTC
few | TRBJ2-1 | TRBD2 | TRBV7-3 | CASSFGSSGGDEQFF | TGTGCCAGCAGCTTCGGCTCTAGCGGGGGTGATGAGCAGTTCTTC
few | TRBJ2-3 | TRBD1 | TRBV4-1 | CASSDRDRVGTQYF | TGCGCCAGCAGCGACCGGGACAGGGTTGGCACGCAGTATTTT
. | TRBJ1-2 | TRBD1 | TRBV7-8 | CAGSPSGTVMGYTF | TGTGCCGGCAGCCCATCTGGGACAGTGATGGGCTACACCTTC
. | TRBJ1-2 | TRBD1 | TRBV10-3 | CAIKTGGAFYGYTF | TGTGCCATTAAGACAGGGGGCGCTTTCTATGGCTACACCTTC
once | TRBJ2-7 | . | TRBV7-9 | CASSPAGARYEQYF | TGTGCCAGCAGCCCGGCCGGGGCCCGCTACGAGCAGTACTTC
few | TRBJ2-3 | . | TRBV5-1 | CASSLVTSPSTDTQYF | TGCGCCAGCAGCTTGGTTACTAGTCCTAGCACAGATACGCAGTATTTT
. | TRBJ2-5 | TRBD2 | TRBV5-5 | CASSYSTSGGLTQYF | TGTGCCAGCAGCTATTCGACTAGCGGGGGACTGACCCAGTACTTC
many | TRBJ2-3 | . | TRBV12-3/TRBV12-4 | CASSLFGDTQYF | TGTGCCAGCAGTTTATTCGGGGATACGCAGTATTTT
. | TRBJ2-3 | TRBD2 | TRBV29-1 | CSVEGFGTSEPDTQYF | TGCAGCGTTGAGGGTTTTGGGACTAGCGAGCCAGATACGCAGTATTTT
few | TRBJ2-1 | . | TRBV5-1 | CASSFGQSSYNEQFF | TGCGCCAGCAGCTTTGGGCAGTCGTCTTACAATGAGCAGTTCTTC
. | TRBJ1-2 | . | TRBV4-1 | CASSQSTGVANYGYTF | TGCGCCAGCAGCCAGTCGACAGGAGTAGCTAACTATGGCTACACCTTC
few | TRBJ2-1 | TRBD2 | TRBV3-1 | CASSRHSGGAYEQFF | TGTGCCAGCAGCCGCCATAGCGGGGGGGCCTATGAGCAGTTCTTC
few | TRBJ1-2 | . | TRBV6-4 | CASSDVTGAGYTF | TGTGCCAGCAGTGACGTGACAGGCGCCGGCTACACCTTC
few | TRBJ1-2 | . | TRBV9 | CASSPDSARSGYTF | TGTGCCAGCAGCCCTGACTCCGCCCGGAGTGGCTACACCTTC
. | TRBJ2-6 | . | TRBV10-3 | CAISESGGANVLTF | TGTGCCATCAGTGAGTCTGGTGGGGCCAACGTCCTGACTTTC
. | TRBJ1-4 | . | TRBV6-6 | CASSYVGYEKLFF | TGTGCCAGCAGTTATGTGGGTTATGAAAAACTGTTTTTT
few | TRBJ2-1 | TRBD2 | TRBV4-1 | CASSQAFPSGGGRNEQFF | TGCGCCAGCAGCCAAGCCTTCCCTAGCGGGGGGGGGAGAAATGAGCAGTTCTTC
few | TRBJ2-1 | TRBD2 | TRBV5-1 | CASSSGLAGVAYNEQFF | TGCGCCAGCAGCAGCGGACTAGCGGGGGTGGCCTACAATGAGCAGTTCTTC
. | TRBJ2-3 | . | TRBV7-9 | CASSETRPDTQYF | TGTGCCAGCAGCGAAACTAGGCCAGATACGCAGTATTTT
. | TRBJ1-1 | . | TRBV4-2 | CASGQAVGPNTEAFF | TGTGCCAGCGGCCAAGCAGTCGGCCCGAACACTGAAGCTTTCTTT
. | TRBJ2-1 | . | TRBV20-1 | CSAYGTPAGNEQFF | TGCAGTGCTTACGGGACTCCCGCCGGCAATGAGCAGTTCTTC
. | TRBJ1-2 | TRBD1 | TRBV4-1 | CASSRTTGVYGYTF | TGCGCCAGCAGCCGGACGACAGGGGTTTATGGCTACACCTTC
. | TRBJ2-1 | TRBD1 | TRBV5-1 | CASSLAGTGAPSEQFF | TGCGCCAGCAGCTTGGCCGGGACAGGGGCTCCCAGTGAGCAGTTCTTC
few | TRBJ2-1 | TRBD2 | TRBV6-1 | CASSEAGVAGGGYNEQFF | TGTGCCAGCAGTGAAGCGGGGGTAGCGGGGGGAGGCTACAATGAGCAGTTCTTC
few | TRBJ2-1 | . | TRBV13 | CASLRLGNYNEQFF | TGTGCCAGCCTCCGTCTTGGCAACTACAATGAGCAGTTCTTC
few | TRBJ2-1 | . | TRBV7-3 | CASSFGAGASYNEQFF | TGTGCCAGCAGCTTCGGGGCGGGGGCCTCCTACAATGAGCAGTTCTTC
. | TRBJ2-3 | . | TRBV20-1 | CSALSSHTDTQYF | TGCAGTGCTCTGTCTTCTCACACAGATACGCAGTATTTT
. | TRBJ2-7 | TRBD1 | TRBV20-1 | CSAPDRACEQYF | TGCAGTGCTCCCGACAGGGCCTGCGAGCAGTACTTC
. | TRBJ2-1 | . | TRBV19 | CASATGTTDYNEQFF | TGTGCCAGTGCAACCGGGACAACCGACTACAATGAGCAGTTCTTC
. | TRBJ2-3 | . | TRBV7-8 | CASSPGGGGNTDTQYF | TGTGCCAGCAGCCCGGGGGGCGGGGGAAACACAGATACGCAGTATTTT
. | TRBJ1-2 | TRBD1 | TRBV20-1 | CSAPGTANYSYTF | TGCAGTGCTCCGGGGACAGCTAACTATAGCTACACCTTC
few | TRBJ2-5 | TRBD1 | TRBV2 | CASSVEGQWAIETQYF | TGTGCCAGCAGTGTAGAGGGACAGTGGGCAATCGAGACCCAGTACTTC
few | TRBJ2-7 | . | TRBV7-2 | CASSLILLVEQYF | TGTGCCAGCAGCTTGATCCTATTGGTTGAGCAGTACTTC
few | TRBJ2-3 | . | TRBV4-2 | CASISSTDTQYF | TGTGCCAGTATCTCTAGCACAGATACGCAGTATTTT